These 31 T cell receptor beta chains came from one sample sequenced in a study of blood T cell repertoires in COVID-19. The assay was immunoSEQ multiplex PCR, and TCRdb's table has in-frame clones only and misses some. This table has approximately 300,000 clones, around 90% appearing once. Sequenced input: PBMCs or T cells enriched from blood (not recorded which). The receptors were sampled from a woman aged 18-29 years with acute COVID-19.

The rearrangement uses TRBV30 and TRBJ2-1; D is ambiguous. The CDR3 has 11 residues. CDR1 and CDR2 (germline): GTSNPN, SVGIG (reference sequence). V gave up 5 bases and J gave up 4 bases, with 6 bases separating them. The CDR3 spells CAWELYNEQFF. Here the CDR3 DNA reads TGTGCCTGGGAATTATACAATGAGCAGTTCTTC.

CDR3 sequence (DNA): TGCGCCAGCACCTTTCTCGGGGGAGCGGGAGAGCAGTACTTC. It translates to CASTFLGGAGEQYF. J is TRBJ2-7 and V is TRBV5-1, with 7 bases that match TRBD2. Looked up from germline, CDR1 is SGHRS and CDR2 is YFSETQ. This CDR3 has 14 residues. J lost 7 bases, V lost 6 bases, and 13 bases had no gene match.

In nucleotides, the CDR3 is TGTGCCAGCAGTTTAGGCAGAACAGATACGCAGTATTTT. This codes for CASSLGRTDTQYF. V is TRBV27 and J is TRBJ2-3; D unresolved. The germline CDR1 and CDR2 sequences are MNHEY and SMNVEV (reference sequence). Between the trimmed V and J ends, which lost 2 bases and 3 bases, there was a span of 6 bases. The length of the CDR3 is 13 residues.

The chain uses TRBV2 and TRBJ1-5, with 11 bases fitting TRBD1. The CDR3 totals 17 residues. Trimming removed 6 bases from V and 4 bases from J; junction bases left unmatched: 11. Germline CDR1 is SNHLY and CDR2 is FYNNEI. For the CDR3, the DNA is TGTGCCAGCAGGTTGGCGGGCGGGACAGGGGGTAATCAGCCCCAGCATTTT. It encodes CASRLAGGTGGNQPQHF. Drawing the rest from reference TRBV2 and TRBJ1-5, the complete variable domain is EPEVTQTPSHQVTQMGQEVILRCVPISNHLYFYWYRQILGQKVEFLVSFYNNEISEKSEIFDDQFSVERPDGSNFTLKIRSTKLEDSAMYFCASRLAGGTGGNQPQHFGDGTRLSIL.

This clone was picked up one time. The chain has TRBV9 and TRBJ2-1, with D tentatively TRBD1 (6 bases). Deletions cut 4 bases from V and 1 base from J, with 12 bases between. CDR1 and CDR2 (germline): SGDLS, YYNGEE. The CDR3 spans 15 residues. CDR3 region: CASSQLTGSYNEQFF. CDR3 coding DNA: TGTGCCAGCAGCCAATTGACAGGTTCCTACAATGAGCAGTTCTTC.

This clone was recorded a few times. The chain employs TRBV5-6 and TRBJ1-2, with D perhaps TRBD1 (6 bases). The CDR3 has 13 residues. Germline-derived CDR1 and CDR2 are SGHDT and YYEEEE. With 0 bases removed from V and 6 bases from J, the gap between germline ends came to 9 bases. The CDR3 is CASSLGAGDGYTF. CDR3 in DNA: TGTGCCAGCAGCTTGGGGGCAGGGGATGGCTACACCTTC.

The J gene is TRBJ1-4, the V gene TRBV19, with 10 positions matching TRBD1. CDR1 is LNHDA and CDR2 is SQIVND in the germline V gene (reference sequence). The V and J ends lost 5 bases and 0 bases, in that order; junction bases with no gene match: 9. The CDR3 length is 18 residues. In DNA form, the CDR3 reads TGTGCCAGTAGTTGGGGACAGGGGCCGACGGCAACTAATGAAAAACTGTTTTTT. It is translated as CASSWGQGPTATNEKLFF.

This chain connects TRBV7-6 to TRBJ2-1; D is perhaps TRBD2 (5 bases). CDR3 length: 16 residues. The V and J ends lost 2 bases and 0 bases respectively, with 11 bases between them. CDR1 is SGHVS and CDR2 is FNYEAQ in the germline V gene. The CDR3 DNA is TGTGCCAGCAGCTTAAGTGAGGGCTCCTCCTACAATGAGCAGTTCTTC. It codes for CASSLSEGSSYNEQFF.

V and J are TRBV6-4 and TRBJ1-2; D is uncertain. Per the germline V gene, CDR1 is MRHNA and CDR2 is SNTAGT. V lost 0 bases, J lost 4 bases, and 12 bases lay in between. The length of the CDR3 is 15 residues. This CDR3 reads CASSDSPRTSYGYTF. The CDR3 nucleotides read TGTGCCAGCAGTGACTCCCCAAGAACTTCCTATGGCTACACCTTC.

The chain recombines TRBV5-1 with TRBJ2-5; 8 nucleotides agree with TRBD2. The CDR3 is 15 residues long. The V and J ends lost 4 bases and 2 bases, in that order; junction bases with no gene match: 7. In germline, CDR1 is SGHRS, CDR2 YFSETQ. The CDR3 loop reads CASSPRAGGQETQYF. DNA for the CDR3: TGCGCCAGCAGCCCTCGGGCGGGGGGACAAGAGACCCAGTACTTC.

This rearrangement joins TRBV27 to TRBJ2-1, with 14 bases that match TRBD2. This CDR3 has 15 amino acids. J was trimmed by 9 bases and V by 5 bases; bases with no gene match: 6. Germline CDR1 and CDR2: MNHEY and SMNVEV (reference sequence). CDR3 protein: CASSPGTSGRGEQFF. Here the CDR3 DNA reads TGTGCCAGCAGTCCAGGGACTAGCGGGAGAGGTGAGCAGTTCTTC.

V usage is TRBV7-9 and J usage is TRBJ2-2; D remains unclear. The CDR3 contains 14 residues. Between the trimmed V and J ends, which lost 5 bases and 9 bases, there was a span of 16 bases. From germline, CDR1 is SEHNR and CDR2 FQNEAQ (reference sequence). Here the CDR3 DNA reads TGTGCCAGCAGCCCTCCCGAGGCAAGGAGGGAGCTGTTTTTT. It is translated as CASSPPEARRELFF. Based on the CDR3 plus reference TRBV7-9 and TRBJ2-2, the full variable domain is DTGVSQNPRHKITKRGQNVTFRCDPISEHNRLYWYRQTLGQGPEFLTYFQNEAQLEKSRLLSDRFSAERPKGSFSTLEIQRTEQGDSAMYLCASSPPEARRELFFGEGSRLTVL.

The chain employs TRBV28 and TRBJ2-1, with 10 bases aligning to TRBD2. Germline loops: CDR1 MDHEN, CDR2 SYDVKM. The CDR3 contains 15 residues. Trimming at V came to 5 bases and at J to 7 bases, leaving 8 bases not matched to a gene. CDR3 loop: CASSGGGLAENEQFF. The CDR3 DNA sequence: TGTGCCAGCAGTGGGGGAGGACTAGCGGAAAATGAGCAGTTCTTC.

This clone was observed once. The chain couples TRBV14 to TRBJ2-7; D call uncertain. Germline CDR1 reads SGHDN; CDR2 reads FVKESK. The ends were cut back, 2 bases at V and 4 bases at J, with 9 bases in the middle. The CDR3 extends over 13 amino acids. The CDR3 DNA reads as TGTGCCAGCAGCCAAACCGACGGGTACGAGCAGTACTTC. Translated, it gives CASSQTDGYEQYF.

This chain connects TRBV4-2 to TRBJ2-5; D is perhaps TRBD2 (5 bases). The CDR3 has 15 residues. Per the germline V gene, CDR1 is LGHNA and CDR2 is YNFKEQ. Trimming shortened V by 3 bases and J by 5 bases, and 16 bases separated the two germline ends. The CDR3 sequence is CASSQGNQRGETQYF. The DNA for the CDR3 is TGTGCCAGCAGCCAGGGCAACCAGCGAGGGGAGACCCAGTACTTC.

In its sample, this clone was seen once. The genes are TRBV6-5 and TRBJ2-3; D unclear. V gave up 5 bases and J gave up 3 bases, with 9 bases separating them. The CDR3 extends over 13 amino acids. Germline V gene data show CDR1 as MNHEY and CDR2 as SVGAGI. The CDR3 here is CASSRAGTDTQYF. The CDR3 DNA is TGTGCCAGCAGTCGAGCCGGGACAGATACGCAGTATTTT.

V is TRBV7-3 and J is TRBJ1-1; D may be TRBD1 (6 bases). Deletions cut 2 bases from V and 1 base from J, with 14 bases between. The CDR3 extends over 16 amino acids. Germline V CDR1 and CDR2: SGHTA, FQGTGA. For the CDR3, the DNA is TGTGCCAGCAGCTTAGTAAACCTACAGGGGAACACTGAAGCTTTCTTT. It is translated as CASSLVNLQGNTEAFF.

The chain carries TRBV11-3 and TRBJ2-7; 7 bases are shared with TRBD2. CDR3 size: 15 residues. With 0 bases clipped from V and 3 bases from J, the junction kept 5 bases outside the gene matches. Germline assignment: CDR1 SGHNT and CDR2 YENEEA. CDR3 DNA: TGTGCCAGCAGCTTAGAAGCGGGGCTCCACTACGAGCAGTACTTC. Translation: CASSLEAGLHYEQYF.

By sample share, this clone is medium-sized. This rearrangement joins TRBV19 to TRBJ2-2, with a weak D call TRBD1 (6 bases). Germline V gene sequence: CDR1 LNHDA, CDR2 SQIVND (reference sequence). V dropped 5 bases and J dropped 6 bases, with 7 bases sitting between them. There are 12 residues in the CDR3. CDR3 nucleotide sequence: TGTGCCAGTAGTCAGGGGTCCGGGGAGCTGTTTTTT. It translates to CASSQGSGELFF.

The chain employs TRBV19 and TRBJ1-2, with D possibly matching TRBD1 (6 bases). This CDR3 has 14 residues. V was pared by 5 bases and J by 1 base, with 11 bases between. Germline V gene data show CDR1 as LNHDA and CDR2 as SQIVND (reference sequence). As DNA, the CDR3 is TGTGCCAGTAGTTTACAGGGAGTTAACTATGGCTACACCTTC. Its translation is CASSLQGVNYGYTF. Using reference TRBV19 and TRBJ1-2 for the parts outside the CDR3, the full variable domain is DGGITQSPKYLFRKEGQNVTLSCEQNLNHDAMYWYRQDPGQGLRLIYYSQIVNDFQKGDIAEGYSVSREKKESFPLTVTSAQKNPTAFYLCASSLQGVNYGYTFGSGTRLTVV.

The chain recombines TRBV11-2 with TRBJ1-3, with TRBD1 identical over 9 bases. The CDR3 is 15 amino acids. Germline V gene data show CDR1 as SGHAT and CDR2 as FQNNGV. Trimming cost V 4 bases and J 4 bases; bases outside gene matches: 5. In DNA, the CDR3 is TGTGCCAGCAGCTCCTACAGGGGGCAAGGAAACACCATATATTTT. The encoded protein is CASSSYRGQGNTIYF.

The chain couples TRBV2 to TRBJ2-3; D remains ambiguous. This CDR3 spans 14 amino acids. Trimming removed 5 bases at V and 0 bases at J, with 9 bases between. The germline V gene has CDR1 SNHLY and CDR2 FYNNEI. The CDR3 DNA is TGTGCCAGCAGTCCTCTCTCTAGCACAGATACGCAGTATTTT. Protein: CASSPLSSTDTQYF.

This clone was observed a few times. The rearrangement links TRBV11-3 to TRBJ1-1; 7 nucleotides match TRBD1. Germline values: CDR1 SGHNT, CDR2 YENEEA. The CDR3 totals 16 residues. The junction had 9 bases not matched to a gene; V was cut back by 3 bases and J by 2 bases. CDR3 amino acids: CASSFFARQGNTEAFF. For the CDR3, the DNA is TGTGCCAGCAGCTTCTTTGCCAGACAGGGAAACACTGAAGCTTTCTTT.

The chain employs TRBV10-2 and TRBJ1-3; TRBD1 matches at 9 bases. Unmatched junction bases numbered 9, after V lost 7 bases and J lost 8 bases. In germline, CDR1 is WSHSY, CDR2 SAAADI. This CDR3 has 14 amino acids. The CDR3 here is CASMGQGIQDTIYF. The CDR3 nucleotides read TGCGCCAGCATGGGACAGGGTATTCAGGACACCATATATTTT.

V and J are TRBV19 and TRBJ1-1, with D possibly TRBD1 on 5 matching bases. CDR3 size: 14 residues. Between the trimmed V and J ends, which lost 0 bases and 7 bases, there was a span of 12 bases. Germline CDR1 LNHDA, CDR2 SQIVND (reference sequence). The DNA of the CDR3 is TGTGCCAGTAGTATAGACGCGTGGGGGGGTGAAGCTTTCTTT. Its protein product is CASSIDAWGGEAFF.

V is TRBV28 and J is TRBJ1-1, with 10 bases matching TRBD1. The CDR3 sequence is 15 residues long. CDR1 MDHEN and CDR2 SYDVKM come from the germline V gene. V lost 5 bases, J lost 5 bases, and 8 bases stayed unmatched. For the CDR3, the DNA is TGTGCCAGCAGTGCGTCCGGGACAGGGGAAACTGAAGCTTTCTTT. Its protein product is CASSASGTGETEAFF.

V is TRBV20-1 and J is TRBJ1-1; no firm D call. CDR3 length: 14 residues. V gave up 3 bases and J gave up 0 bases, with 11 bases separating them. Germline V CDR1 and CDR2: DFQATT, SNEGSKA (reference sequence). The CDR3 DNA is TGCAGTGCTAGTCAGGCCGCGTTGAACACTGAAGCTTTCTTT. Translated: CSASQAALNTEAFF.

The rearrangement joins TRBV6-1 to TRBJ1-1, with D perhaps TRBD1 (5 bases). V lost 1 base, J lost 5 bases, and 14 bases lay in between. The CDR3 totals 15 residues. The germline V gene has CDR1 MNHNS and CDR2 SASEGT. The DNA for the CDR3 is TGTGCCAGCAGTGAAGGAAGGGGTGTGACGACTGAAGCTTTCTTT. Its translation: CASSEGRGVTTEAFF.

This clone was counted only a few times. This CDR3 reads CAWSVRGNQPQHF. The CDR3 DNA follows: TGTGCCTGGAGTGTACGGGGGAATCAGCCCCAGCATTTT. This chain links TRBV30 with TRBJ1-5; possible D gene TRBD1, 5 bases. Germline V CDR1 and CDR2: GTSNPN, SVGIG (reference sequence). V lost 0 bases and J lost 4, with 7 bases in between. CDR3 length equals 13 residues. Based on the CDR3 plus reference TRBV30 and TRBJ1-5, the full variable domain is SQTIHQWPATLVQPVGSPLSLECTVEGTSNPNLYWYRQAAGRGLQLLFYSVGIGQISSEVPQNLSASRPQDRQFILSSKKLLLSDSGFYLCAWSVRGNQPQHFGDGTRLSIL.

The V and J genes are TRBV28 and TRBJ2-2, with a possible D match to TRBD1 (6 bases). The CDR3 extends over 15 amino acids. The germline V gene encodes CDR1 MDHEN and CDR2 SYDVKM. Trimming shortened V by 1 base and J by 4 bases, and 10 bases separated the two germline ends. The CDR3 loop reads CASSLSRGGTGELFF. The CDR3 DNA reads TGTGCCAGCAGTTTATCCAGGGGCGGCACCGGGGAGCTGTTTTTT.

The J gene is TRBJ1-6, the V gene TRBV3-1 (or the pseudogene TRBV3-2); no clear D gene. The CDR3 spans 16 residues. Trimming left V 1 base short and J 0 bases short, with 7 bases between. The germline gives CDR1 LGHDT, CDR2 YNNKEL (reference sequence). In DNA, the CDR3 is TGTGCCAGCAGCCAAGCGGGGAGCTCCTATAATTCACCCCTCCACTTT. It encodes CASSQAGSSYNSPLHF.